One sample yielded the 31 T cell receptor beta chains listed below, sequenced in a study of blood T cell repertoires in COVID-19. Libraries were prepared by immunoSEQ multiplex PCR; TCRdb keeps only in-frame clonotypes and omits some of them. The sample yields around 77,000 clones, 83% seen once. Sequencing was carried out using peripheral blood. The receptors here all came from a man between 25 and 39 years old with COVID-19, enrolled during active disease.

This clone was observed a single time. The V and J genes are TRBV19 and TRBJ2-3; 7 nucleotides agree with TRBD2. Germline assignment: CDR1 LNHDA and CDR2 SQIVND (reference sequence). Unmatched junction bases numbered 7, after V lost 2 bases and J lost 5 bases. This CDR3 spans 15 amino acids. The chain's CDR3 is CASSIFGREKDTQYF. The CDR3 coding sequence is TGTGCCAGTAGTATATTCGGGCGGGAGAAAGATACGCAGTATTTT.

The chain uses TRBV6-5 and TRBJ2-7; D is ambiguous. V dropped 3 bases and J dropped 6 bases, with 9 bases sitting between them. CDR1 and CDR2 from the germline V gene are MNHEY and SVGAGI. This CDR3 spans 12 amino acids. The chain's CDR3 is CASSYIAGEQYF. For the CDR3, the DNA is TGTGCCAGCAGTTATATCGCCGGCGAGCAGTACTTC.

The rearrangement links TRBV6-4 to TRBJ2-1; TRBD2 matches 12 bases. The germline V gene encodes CDR1 MRHNA and CDR2 SNTAGT. The V gene end was trimmed by 5 bases and the J gene end by 4 bases; junction bases not matched to a gene: 6. The CDR3 extends over 16 amino acids. CDR3 in amino acids: CASSLAGGDFYNEQFF. In nucleotides, the CDR3 is TGTGCCAGCAGTCTAGCGGGAGGGGACTTTTACAATGAGCAGTTCTTC.

The chain joins TRBV7-6 to TRBJ1-1; 9 bases line up with TRBD1. The germline CDR1 and CDR2 sequences are SGHVS and FNYEAQ. Trimming at V came to 2 bases and at J to 1 base, leaving 8 bases not matched to a gene. The CDR3 totals 17 residues. The chain's CDR3 is CASSLKGQGGGNTEAFF. The CDR3 DNA reads TGTGCCAGCAGCTTAAAGGGACAGGGTGGGGGGAACACTGAAGCTTTCTTT.

The CDR3 region is CASQGNNSPLHF. DNA of the CDR3: TGTGCCAGCCAGGGGAATAATTCACCCCTCCACTTT. This chain uses TRBV28 with TRBJ1-6; tentatively, D is TRBD1 (6 bases). Germline V CDR1 and CDR2: MDHEN, SYDVKM. The V end was cut by 8 bases, the J end by 5 bases, with 7 bases between. The CDR3 totals 12 residues.

The chain joins TRBV7-9 to TRBJ2-7; D possibly corresponds to TRBD1 (6 bases). The CDR3 extends over 13 amino acids. Germline lookup yields CDR1 SEHNR and CDR2 FQNEAQ (reference sequence). Trimming pared 5 bases from V and 7 bases from J, leaving 15 bases between. CDR3 nucleotide sequence: TGTGCCAGCAGCCCCTCCGGGACATTAGAGCAGTACTTC. Its protein product is CASSPSGTLEQYF.

The rearrangement links TRBV6-5 to TRBJ1-1, with 8 bases fitting TRBD1. Trimming took 5 bases from V and 2 from J; bases not matched to a gene: 7. In germline, CDR1 is MNHEY, CDR2 SVGAGI. The CDR3 contains 15 residues. The CDR3 DNA reads as TGTGCCAGCAGTATAGGGGGACAGGTAAACACTGAAGCTTTCTTT. It yields the protein CASSIGGQVNTEAFF.

This chain joins TRBV27 and TRBJ2-6, with 12 bases fitting TRBD2. The junction had 4 bases not matched to a gene; V was cut back by 4 bases and J by 0 bases. The CDR3 has 18 residues. Germline V gene sequence: CDR1 MNHEY, CDR2 SMNVEV (reference sequence). The CDR3 DNA follows: TGTGCCAGCAGTTCACTAGCGGGAGGTGGCTCTGGGGCCAACGTCCTGACTTTC. It yields the protein CASSSLAGGGSGANVLTF.

This clone came up a few times. This sequence joins TRBV19 and TRBJ1-1, with D tentatively TRBD1 (5 bases). CDR1 is LNHDA, CDR2 SQIVND, per germline (reference sequence). Deletions cut 1 base from V and 1 base from J, with 10 bases between. This CDR3 has 15 amino acids. The CDR3 bases are TGTGCCAGTAGTATAGCTGCCAGGGCGAACACTGAAGCTTTCTTT. Translation gives CASSIAARANTEAFF.

The CDR3 nucleotides are TGTGCCAGCAGTGAGGGCGGGAGCGGGAGCACAGATACGCAGTATTTT. Protein sequence: CASSEGGSGSTDTQYF. The chain carries TRBV6-4 and TRBJ2-3, with TRBD2 identical over 7 bases. V was pared by 3 bases and J by 0 bases, with 6 bases of the junction left unmatched. CDR3 length: 16 residues. CDR1 and CDR2 (germline): MRHNA, SNTAGT.

This clone was recorded a few times. The chain has TRBV19 and TRBJ1-6, with 10 bases matching TRBD1. The V gene's germline CDR1 is LNHDA and CDR2 SQIVND (reference sequence). The V gene end was trimmed by 5 bases and the J gene end by 0 bases; junction bases not matched to a gene: 4. The CDR3 has 17 amino acids. The CDR3 loop reads CASSGGQGVSYNSPLHF. The CDR3 DNA sequence: TGTGCCAGTAGTGGAGGACAGGGGGTCTCCTATAATTCACCCCTCCACTTT.

The sample holds a few counts of this clone. The rearrangement links TRBV5-4 to TRBJ1-6; D gene ambiguous. The V end was cut by 0 bases, the J end by 8 bases, with 18 bases between. The CDR3 totals 17 residues. Looked up from germline, CDR1 is SGHNT and CDR2 is YYREEE (reference sequence). The CDR3 here is CASSLASGSGNDSPLHF. For the CDR3, the DNA is TGTGCCAGCAGCTTGGCGTCTGGGTCCGGGAATGATTCACCCCTCCACTTT. The variable domain in full, with the rest retrieved from reference TRBV5-4 and TRBJ1-6, is ETGVTQSPTHLIKTRGQQVTLRCSSQSGHNTVSWYQQALGQGPQFIFQYYREEENGRGNFPPRFSGLQFPNYSSELNVNALELDDSALYLCASSLASGSGNDSPLHFGNGTRLTVT.

The chain couples TRBV5-6 to TRBJ2-7; TRBD1 is a possible D gene (5 bases). V was cut by 2 bases and J by 1 base, with 10 bases left in between. Germline V gene lookup returns CDR1 SGHDT and CDR2 YYEEEE. This CDR3 is 14 amino acids long. The CDR3 nucleotides are TGTGCCAGCAGCTTTACGGACAATTCCTACGAGCAGTACTTC. This translates into CASSFTDNSYEQYF.

The chain joins TRBV27 to TRBJ2-7, with 12 bases that match TRBD2. V lost 5 bases and J lost 12; bases outside the gene matches: 5. The CDR3 sequence is 12 residues long. Germline-derived CDR1 and CDR2 are MNHEY and SMNVEV (reference sequence). The CDR3 DNA reads TGTGCCAGCAGTCAGACTAGCGGGAGTTGGTACTTC. It specifies CASSQTSGSWYF.

The CDR3 loop reads CASSDRSGRPRTDTQYF. As DNA, the CDR3 is TGTGCCAGCAGCGATAGGAGCGGGAGGCCTCGCACAGATACGCAGTATTTT. V is TRBV9 and J is TRBJ2-3; 9 nucleotides align to TRBD2. Germline loops: CDR1 SGDLS, CDR2 YYNGEE. The V gene end was trimmed by 3 bases and the J gene end by 1 base; junction bases not matched to a gene: 9. The CDR3 has 17 amino acids.

V is TRBV7-8 and J is TRBJ1-1; D is undetermined. The V gene lost 1 base and the J gene lost 4 bases, with 10 bases spanning the gap. The CDR3 is made up of 14 amino acids. Germline assignment: CDR1 SGHVS and CDR2 FQNEAQ. For the CDR3, the DNA is TGTGCCAGCAGCTTAGAAGGGAGATCCACTGAAGCTTTCTTT. Protein: CASSLEGRSTEAFF.

DNA of the CDR3: TGTGCCAGCAGTCAACAGGGGGTTGGCAATCAGCCCCAGCATTTT. Residues: CASSQQGVGNQPQHF. This chain joins TRBV6-5 and TRBJ1-5, with TRBD1 matching 8 bases. In germline, CDR1 is MNHEY, CDR2 SVGAGI. The trim removed 5 bases at V and 2 bases at J, leaving 5 bases unmatched. This CDR3 is built from 15 residues.

J is TRBJ2-6 and V is TRBV6-2 or TRBV6-3; D unclear. The CDR3 contains 13 residues. The germline CDR1 and CDR2 sequences are MNHEY and SVGEGT. Trimming cost V 5 bases and J 2 bases, with 4 bases left between them. The CDR3 loop is CASSGPGANVLTF. The CDR3, as DNA: TGTGCCAGCAGTGGGCCTGGGGCCAACGTCCTGACTTTC.

The chain couples TRBV6-5 to TRBJ2-2; TRBD2 matches 7 bases. The J segment lost 5 bases and the V segment lost 4 bases, leaving 10 bases of the junction unmatched. The CDR3 totals 16 residues. Per the germline V gene, CDR1 is MNHEY and CDR2 is SVGAGI. CDR3 nucleotide sequence: TGTGCCAGCAGTTCCCCGTGGGAGGGCCGGACCGGGGAGCTGTTTTTT. Protein sequence: CASSSPWEGRTGELFF.

CDR3 nucleotides: TGTGCCACCAGAGCGGGAGGGCTGTCTGGGGAGCAGTACTTC. Protein: CATRAGGLSGEQYF. This sequence joins TRBV24-1 and TRBJ2-7; 10 bases agree with TRBD2. The germline CDR1 and CDR2 sequences are KGHDR and SFDVKD. This CDR3 is built from 14 residues. V trimming: 7 bases; J trimming: 7 bases; junction bases outside the gene matches: 9.

Points on this clone: At one end the junction does not follow the germline gene, possibly because of a read error. The gene calls are TRBV7-3 and TRBJ2-5; 8 bases match TRBD1. The CDR3 consists of 15 residues. Germline values: CDR1 SGHTA, CDR2 FQGTGA. CDR3 bases: TGTGCCAGCAGCTCCGACAGGGGCATCCAAGAGGCCCAGTACTTC. Its protein product is CASSSDRGIQEAQYF.

This clone was counted a single time. The rearrangement links TRBV15 to TRBJ2-1; tentatively, D is TRBD1 (6 bases). Germline assignment: CDR1 LNHNV and CDR2 YYDKDF (reference sequence). Trimming left V 4 bases short and J 6 bases short, with 19 bases between. This CDR3 spans 16 amino acids. DNA for the CDR3: TGTGCCACCAGCATCGAAAACAGGGTTCTCTCCAATGAGCAGTTCTTC. As protein: CATSIENRVLSNEQFF.

The chain carries TRBV3-1 (or the pseudogene TRBV3-2) and TRBJ1-6; 7 positions match TRBD1. The germline V gene has CDR1 LGHDT and CDR2 YNNKEL (reference sequence). Trimming at V came to 3 bases and at J to 11 bases, leaving 4 bases not matched to a gene. The CDR3 contains 13 residues. In DNA form, the CDR3 reads TGTGCCAGCAGCCAGGGACAGTCCACACCCCTCCACTTT. This encodes CASSQGQSTPLHF.

This clone was seen just once. The CDR3 region has the DNA TGTGCCAGCAGCGTAAGACAGGGGGCGCCTGACTATGGCTACACCTTC. Protein product: CASSVRQGAPDYGYTF. This chain links TRBV5-5 with TRBJ1-2, with TRBD1 matching 10 bases. The CDR3 spans 16 residues. V trimming: 4 bases; J trimming: 3 bases; junction bases outside the gene matches: 9. Germline-derived CDR1 and CDR2 are SGHKS and YYEKEE (reference sequence).

This chain connects TRBV2 to TRBJ2-3, with 10 nucleotides matching TRBD2. Unmatched junction bases numbered 8, after V lost 4 bases and J lost 4 bases. This CDR3 has 16 amino acids. Germline CDR1 reads SNHLY; CDR2 reads FYNNEI. This CDR3 reads CASSVYSGRVADTQYF. CDR3 in DNA: TGTGCCAGCAGTGTCTACAGCGGGAGGGTAGCAGATACGCAGTATTTT.

The chain links TRBV19 to TRBJ2-7, with D possibly matching TRBD2 (6 bases). Between the trimmed V and J ends, which lost 5 bases and 4 bases, there was a span of 24 bases. From germline, CDR1 is LNHDA and CDR2 SQIVND (reference sequence). The CDR3 length is 17 residues. The CDR3 nucleotides are TGTGCCAGTAGTCCCCCGACTAGTTTGACCTCCCCGTACGAGCAGTACTTC. Protein: CASSPPTSLTSPYEQYF.

V usage is TRBV7-2 and J usage is TRBJ1-2, with a possible D match to TRBD1 (5 bases). Germline values: CDR1 SGHTA, CDR2 FQGNSA. The CDR3 contains 13 residues. Trimming stripped 2 bases from V and 6 bases from J, with 10 bases between. The CDR3 is CASSLTDRDGYTF. The CDR3 region has the DNA TGTGCCAGCAGCTTAACCGACAGAGATGGCTACACCTTC.

V gene TRBV12-3 or TRBV12-4 combines with J gene TRBJ1-2; 7 nucleotides align to TRBD1. This CDR3 is built from 13 residues. V trimming: 5 bases; J trimming: 4 bases; junction bases outside the gene matches: 4. CDR3 sequence: CASSRRDSYGYTF. The CDR3 DNA is TGTGCCAGCAGTCGGCGGGACAGCTATGGCTACACCTTC.

DNA for the CDR3: TGTGCCAGCAGATACATTAGCGGCCCCTTGGGGAATGAGCAGTTCTTC. This translates into CASRYISGPLGNEQFF. The gene calls are TRBV11-2 and TRBJ2-1, with D maybe TRBD2 (6 bases). Per the germline V gene, CDR1 is SGHAT and CDR2 is FQNNGV. CDR3 length: 16 amino acids. Between the trimmed V and J ends, which lost 6 bases and 7 bases, there was a span of 22 bases.

The rearrangement joins TRBV7-3 to TRBJ2-7; a possible D gene is TRBD2 (6 bases). Trimming shortened V by 2 bases and J by 3 bases, and 17 bases separated the two germline ends. This CDR3 has 16 amino acids. In germline, CDR1 is SGHTA, CDR2 FQGTGA. In DNA form, the CDR3 reads TGTGCCAGCAGCTTAGGACACCCCGGGGGACTCTACGAGCAGTACTTC. Protein: CASSLGHPGGLYEQYF.

This chain links TRBV27 with TRBJ2-7; no clear D gene. The germline gives CDR1 MNHEY, CDR2 SMNVEV (reference sequence). Trimming removed 4 bases from V and 1 base from J, with 11 bases in between. The CDR3 consists of 14 residues. CDR3 bases: TGTGCCAGCAGTTCCGTAATACTGTCCTACGAGCAGTACTTC. Residues: CASSSVILSYEQYF.